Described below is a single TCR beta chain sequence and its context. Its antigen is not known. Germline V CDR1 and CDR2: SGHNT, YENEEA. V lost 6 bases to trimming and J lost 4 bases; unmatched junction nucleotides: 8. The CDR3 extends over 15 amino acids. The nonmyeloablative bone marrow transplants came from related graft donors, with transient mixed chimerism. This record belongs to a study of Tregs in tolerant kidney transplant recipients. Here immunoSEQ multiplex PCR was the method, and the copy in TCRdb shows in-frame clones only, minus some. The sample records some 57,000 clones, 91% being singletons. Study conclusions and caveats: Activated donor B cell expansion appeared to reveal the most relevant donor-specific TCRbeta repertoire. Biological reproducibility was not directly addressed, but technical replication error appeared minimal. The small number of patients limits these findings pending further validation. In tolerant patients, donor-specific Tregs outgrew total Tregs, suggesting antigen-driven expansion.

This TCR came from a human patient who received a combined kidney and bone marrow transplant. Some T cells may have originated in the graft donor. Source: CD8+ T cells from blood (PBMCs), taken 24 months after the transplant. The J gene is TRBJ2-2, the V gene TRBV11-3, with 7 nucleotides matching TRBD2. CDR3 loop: CASSFGTKITGELFF. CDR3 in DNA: TGTGCCAGCAGTTTCGGGACTAAAATCACCGGGGAGCTGTTTTTT.